These 14 T cell receptor beta chains share one sample of origin, sequenced in a study of blood T cells in healthy people across ages. Sample-barcoded 5' priming and a J-beta primer mix drove a second PCR of roughly 6 to 12 cycles. TCRdb analysed the 5' RACE reads with MiXCR anew, one entry per CDR3 protein. The table has over 600,000 distinct CDR3 sequences, around 50% seen once; the top ten hold 15% to 20%. Sequenced: blood. All receptors come from a man older than 75 in good health.

The chain is built from TRBV4-2 and TRBJ2-5; 10 nucleotides agree with TRBD2. V gave up 5 bases and J gave up 2 bases; unmatched junction bases: 5. The CDR3 is 15 residues long. The germline gives CDR1 LGHNA, CDR2 YNFKEQ. The CDR3 here is CASSALAGTQETQYF. Written as DNA, the CDR3 is TGTGCCAGCAGCGCACTAGCGGGAACACAAGAGACCCAGTACTTC.

The table lists this clonotype with a few counts. This may stem from a read error, because a much larger clone lies one nucleotide away. This chain uses TRBV20-1 with TRBJ2-1; no clear D. V gave up 3 bases and J gave up 4 bases, with 13 bases separating them. CDR1 is DFQATT and CDR2 is SNEGSKA in the germline V gene (reference sequence). This CDR3 region has 14 residues. The CDR3 region is CSARPRSNYNEQFF. For the CDR3, the DNA is TGCAGTGCTAGGCCCCGGAGTAATTACAATGAGCAGTTCTTC.

This sequence joins TRBV2 and TRBJ2-7; TRBD2 agrees at 8 bases. The germline CDR1 and CDR2 sequences are SNHLY and FYNNEI. The CDR3 totals 14 residues. Losses at the gene ends were 7 bases for V and 3 bases for J; bases not matched to a gene: 8. CDR3 sequence: CASNRRAGVYEQYF. In DNA, the CDR3 is TGTGCCAGCAACCGACGAGCGGGAGTCTACGAGCAGTACTTC. The whole variable domain, filled in from reference TRBV2 and TRBJ2-7, reads EPEVTQTPSHQVTQMGQEVILRCVPISNHLYFYWYRQILGQKVEFLVSFYNNEISEKSEIFDDQFSVERPDGSNFTLKIRSTKLEDSAMYFCASNRRAGVYEQYFGPGTRLTVT.

The genes are TRBV7-8 and TRBJ2-3, with a weak D call TRBD2 (6 bases). This CDR3 has 17 residues. V lost 1 base and J lost 4, with 18 bases in between. Germline loops: CDR1 SGHVS, CDR2 FQNEAQ. CDR3 DNA: TGTGCCAGCAGCTTAGTGATTTTGACTAGGGGCCCAGATACGCAGTATTTT. This encodes CASSLVILTRGPDTQYF.

The chain couples TRBV20-1 to TRBJ2-7, with 7 bases matching TRBD2. Gene TRBJ2-5 matches the end of the DNA better, so the J call may be wrong. CDR3 size: 14 residues. CDR1 and CDR2 from the germline V gene are DFQATT and SNEGSKA (reference sequence). The CDR3, as DNA: TGCAGTGCTAGAGATTGGGCGGGAGTGGAGACCCAGTACTTC. Amino acid sequence: CSARDWAGVETQYF.

This clonotype has a count of ten or more. The gene calls are TRBV5-5 and TRBJ2-1; TRBD2 matches 11 bases. After removal of 3 bases from V and 0 bases from J, the junction contained 2 bases not matched to a gene. There are 16 residues in the CDR3. Germline assignment: CDR1 SGHKS and CDR2 YYEKEE (reference sequence). The CDR3 region is CASSWGTSGSYNEQFF. The CDR3 nucleotides are TGTGCCAGCAGCTGGGGGACTAGCGGCTCCTACAATGAGCAGTTCTTC.

This clonotype was counted between two and nine times. The gene calls are TRBV4-3 and TRBJ2-7, with D hard to call. The V and J ends lost 4 bases and 6 bases respectively, with 19 bases between them. In germline, CDR1 is LGHNA, CDR2 YSLEER. This CDR3 is 15 amino acids long. The CDR3 sequence: CASSRYIGEGSEQYF. CDR3 sequence (DNA): TGCGCCAGCAGCCGTTATATTGGCGAAGGAAGCGAGCAGTACTTC.

This clonotype has just a few counts. V usage is TRBV10-2 and J usage is TRBJ2-1; 7 bases match TRBD2. V trimming: 1 base; J trimming: 7 bases; junction bases outside the gene matches: 7. CDR1 and CDR2 from the germline V gene are WSHSY and SAAADI. The CDR3 extends over 15 amino acids. CDR3 bases: TGCGCCAGCAGTGAGTGGGAGGGCCTGGATAATGAGCAGTTCTTC. Protein sequence: CASSEWEGLDNEQFF.

This chain links TRBV18 with TRBJ2-3; 12 nucleotides agree with TRBD2. The CDR3 sequence is 14 residues long. CDR1 and CDR2 from the germline V gene are KGHSH and LQKENI. V was pared by 9 bases and J by 3 bases, with 4 bases of the junction left unmatched. The CDR3: CASSTSGRTDTQYF. Here the CDR3 DNA reads TGTGCCAGTTCGACTAGCGGGAGAACAGATACGCAGTATTTT.

The rearrangement uses TRBV12-3 or TRBV12-4 and TRBJ1-6; TRBD1 matches at 8 bases. V was pared by 6 bases and J by 7 bases, with 5 bases of the junction left unmatched. There are 14 residues in the CDR3. CDR3 in amino acids: CASRPGGLNSPLHF. CDR3 nucleotide sequence: TGTGCCAGCAGGCCAGGGGGCCTGAATTCACCCCTCCACTTT.

V gene TRBV4-1 combines with J gene TRBJ2-5; a weak D match, TRBD2 (6 bases). Trimming removed 0 bases at V and 0 bases at J, with 11 bases between. The CDR3 spans 16 residues. The germline gives CDR1 MGHRA, CDR2 YSYEKL. The DNA of the CDR3 is TGCGCCAGCAGCCAAGAGTGGTGGGAGGACCAAGAGACCCAGTACTTC. It is translated as CASSQEWWEDQETQYF.

This clonotype was seen a few times. V gene TRBV5-1 combines with J gene TRBJ2-3, with D unresolved. Germline V gene sequence: CDR1 SGHRS, CDR2 YFSETQ. Trimming cost V 3 bases and J 4 bases, with 12 bases left between them. The CDR3 contains 14 residues. DNA for the CDR3: TGCGCCAGCAGCTCCTATATAAGGGCAGATACGCAGTATTTT. Encoded protein: CASSSYIRADTQYF.

This clonotype was counted a few times. V usage is TRBV15 and J usage is TRBJ2-7; 10 bases align to TRBD2. The V gene end was trimmed by 5 bases and the J gene end by 3 bases; junction bases not matched to a gene: 13. The CDR3 runs to 17 residues. Germline CDR1 reads LNHNV; CDR2 reads YYDKDF (reference sequence). CDR3 region: CATSEYYIAGGGYEQYF. CDR3 nucleotides: TGTGCCACCAGCGAATACTATATAGCGGGAGGCGGCTACGAGCAGTACTTC.

The V and J genes are TRBV4-3 and TRBJ1-5, with D possibly matching TRBD1 (6 bases). Per germline, CDR1 LGHNA and CDR2 YSLEER. This CDR3 has 14 amino acids. The V gene lost 3 bases and the J gene lost 3 bases, with 9 bases spanning the gap. As DNA, the CDR3 is TGCGCCAGCAGCCAGGACAGTTACAATCAGCCCCAGCATTTT. It translates to CASSQDSYNQPQHF.